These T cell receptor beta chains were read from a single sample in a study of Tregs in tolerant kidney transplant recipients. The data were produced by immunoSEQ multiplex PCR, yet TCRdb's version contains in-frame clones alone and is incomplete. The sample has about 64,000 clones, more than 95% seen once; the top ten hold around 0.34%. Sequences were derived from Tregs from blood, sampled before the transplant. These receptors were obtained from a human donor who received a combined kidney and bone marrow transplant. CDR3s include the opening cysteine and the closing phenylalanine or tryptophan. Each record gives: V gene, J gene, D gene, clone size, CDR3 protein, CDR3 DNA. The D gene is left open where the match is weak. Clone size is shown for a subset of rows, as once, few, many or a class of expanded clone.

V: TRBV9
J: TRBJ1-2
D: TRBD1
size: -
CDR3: CASSAATGTGYGYTF
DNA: TGTGCCAGCAGCGCCGCCACCGGGACAGGGTATGGCTACACCTTC

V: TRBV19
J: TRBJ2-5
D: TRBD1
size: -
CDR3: CASSIQGAETQYF
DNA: TGTGCCAGTAGTATTCAGGGGGCAGAGACCCAGTACTTC

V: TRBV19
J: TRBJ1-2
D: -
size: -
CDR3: CASLPGPGFYGYTF
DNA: TGTGCCAGCCTCCCGGGCCCGGGGTTTTATGGCTACACCTTC

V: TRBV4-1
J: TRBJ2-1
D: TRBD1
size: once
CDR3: CASSQRDSSYNEQFF
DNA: TGCGCCAGCAGCCAACGGGACAGCAGCTACAATGAGCAGTTCTTC

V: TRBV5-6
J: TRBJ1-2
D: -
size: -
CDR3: CASSLGQRGYTF
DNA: TGTGCCAGCAGCTTGGGACAGCGCGGCTACACCTTC

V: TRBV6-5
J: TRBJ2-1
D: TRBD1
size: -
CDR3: CASSSRGYNEQFF
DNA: TGTGCCAGCAGTAGCAGGGGGTACAATGAGCAGTTCTTC

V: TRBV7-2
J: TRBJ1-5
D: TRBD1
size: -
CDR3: CASSLTGDNQPQHF
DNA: TGTGCCAGCAGCTTGACAGGGGACAATCAGCCCCAGCATTTT

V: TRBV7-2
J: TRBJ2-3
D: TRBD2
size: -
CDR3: CASSLSGGPFRTDTQYF
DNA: TGTGCCAGCAGCTTGAGCGGGGGGCCATTTCGCACAGATACGCAGTATTTT

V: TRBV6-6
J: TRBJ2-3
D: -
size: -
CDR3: CASRTITDTQYF
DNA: TGTGCCAGCAGGACTATCACAGATACGCAGTATTTT

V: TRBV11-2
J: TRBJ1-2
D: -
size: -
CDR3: CASSLGRGRGGYTF
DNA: TGTGCCAGCAGCTTAGGCAGGGGCAGAGGTGGCTACACCTTC

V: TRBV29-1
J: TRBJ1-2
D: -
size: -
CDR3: CSVVVDTRGDGYTF
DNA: TGCAGCGTTGTAGTAGACACTCGGGGGGATGGCTACACCTTC

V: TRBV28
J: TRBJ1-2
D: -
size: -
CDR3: CASSSLSTLGGRGYTF
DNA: TGTGCCAGCAGTTCCCTGAGTACATTAGGGGGACGTGGCTACACCTTC

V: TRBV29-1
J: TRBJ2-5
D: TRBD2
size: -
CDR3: CSVESLAGGETQYF
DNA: TGCAGCGTTGAGTCACTAGCGGGAGGAGAGACCCAGTACTTC

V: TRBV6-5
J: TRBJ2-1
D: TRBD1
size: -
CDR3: CATNEGAEQFF
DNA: TGTGCCACCAATGAGGGGGCTGAGCAGTTCTTC

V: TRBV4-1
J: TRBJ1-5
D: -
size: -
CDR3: CASSQEATNNQPQHF
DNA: TGCGCCAGCAGCCAAGAAGCCACGAACAATCAGCCCCAGCATTTT

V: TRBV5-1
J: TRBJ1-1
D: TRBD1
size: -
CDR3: CASSRAGGGRVSTEAFF
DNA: TGCGCCAGCAGCAGGGCAGGGGGCGGCAGGGTGAGCACTGAAGCTTTCTTT

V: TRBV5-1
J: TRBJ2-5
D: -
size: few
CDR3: CASSPGHQAQETQYF
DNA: TGCGCCAGCAGCCCTGGACACCAAGCACAAGAGACCCAGTACTTC